This T cell receptor beta chain was retrieved from a study of vaccination effects on CD4 cells after COVID-19. Whole-study results and caveats: Recruitment yielded few convalescent patients, and the study had no early post-infection timepoints.

As concerns this clone: The antigen is not known.

Germline assignment: CDR1 KGHSH and CDR2 LQKENI. The ends lost 2 bases at V and 4 bases at J; junction bases unmatched: 3. The CDR3 runs 16 residues. Profiling relied on immunoSEQ multiplex PCR, and the TCRdb table lists in-frame clones only, not all of them. Among around 41,000 clones, 82% were seen once, and the ten largest hold less than 3%. Investigators separated out CD4+ T cells once about 10 days of culture had passed. IL-2 medium was substituted for half the medium on days 3 and 7. The starting material was CD4+ T cells from PBMCs cultured without peptide, obtained before COVID-19 vaccination. The receptor's source is a human donor who received a COVID-19 vaccine. The gene calls are TRBV18 and TRBJ2-1, with TRBD2 matching over 12 bases. The CDR3 sequence is CASSPMTSGGYNEQFF. DNA for the CDR3: TGTGCCAGCTCACCAATGACTAGCGGGGGATACAATGAGCAGTTCTTC.